This TCR beta chain appears in the sequencing data of a study of cytomegalovirus exposure and HLA in healthy donors. Whole-study context: A subsequent analysis reported that the approximately 120 validation repertoires were produced on the same platform that had also been used for the roughly 700 first-cohort repertoires. General observations from the study: The tendency of first-cohort TCR clusters to co-occur in the 120 validation repertoires was the finding of a later analysis. Rarity held for most TCR sequences, but there were some public TCRs that occurred in many donors. A list of more than 150 TCR beta chains associated with cytomegalovirus was given.

V was shortened by 4 bases and J by 0 bases, with 6 bases between the two germline ends. Germline CDR1 and CDR2: SGHDN and FVKESK. The CDR3 runs 13 residues. This clone was picked up one time. Its target is unknown. Assay used: immunoSEQ multiplex PCR; TCRdb lists only in-frame clones, some missing. Of about 73,000 clones in the sample, roughly 90% were seen once. The chain links TRBV14 to TRBJ1-1; D unresolved. The specimen was PBMCs. The sequence was collected from a woman aged 18-29 years in good health and CMV-seropositive. CDR3 DNA sequence: TGTGCCAGCAGCCGACAAATGAACACTGAAGCTTTCTTT. Encoded protein: CASSRQMNTEAFF.